This T cell receptor (beta chain) was retrieved from a study of T cell changes during pregnancy in multiple sclerosis. This CDR3 region has 17 residues. Germline loops: CDR1 SEHNR, CDR2 FQNEAQ (reference sequence). V shed 1 base and J 7 bases; nucleotides not matched to a gene: 11. The data were produced by immunoSEQ multiplex PCR, yet TCRdb's version contains in-frame clones alone and is incomplete. The sample shows approximately 30,000 clones, about nine tenths of them seen only once. The material sequenced was CD8+ T cells from peripheral blood mononuclear cells, taken before pregnancy. V and J are TRBV7-9 and TRBJ2-1, with 9 bases fitting TRBD2. The TCR sequence derives from a female donor with multiple sclerosis, enrolled in a pregnancy study. The CDR3: CASSLGPGLAGLNEQFF. The CDR3 nucleotides are TGTGCCAGCAGCTTAGGGCCTGGTCTAGCGGGGCTTAATGAGCAGTTCTTC.